This T cell receptor (beta chain) was observed in a study of shared clonotypes between healthy human individuals. Libraries were prepared by immunoSEQ multiplex PCR; TCRdb keeps only in-frame clonotypes and omits some of them. Of hundreds of thousands of clones listed, around two thirds are singletons. This TCR came from a woman aged 30 to 39 in good health. Sample: memory CD4+ T cells sorted from blood. The sample's subset: CD45RA-negative fraction.

CDR3 in amino acids: CASSSSPGGGRSYNEQFF. In DNA form, the CDR3 reads TGTGCCAGCAGCTCCTCGCCGGGGGGCGGGAGGTCCTACAATGAGCAGTTCTTC. This chain connects TRBV7-6 to TRBJ2-1, with TRBD2 matching over 8 bases. The junction had 12 bases not matched to a gene; V was cut back by 4 bases and J by 1 base. Germline V gene sequence: CDR1 SGHVS, CDR2 FNYEAQ. The CDR3 totals 18 residues.